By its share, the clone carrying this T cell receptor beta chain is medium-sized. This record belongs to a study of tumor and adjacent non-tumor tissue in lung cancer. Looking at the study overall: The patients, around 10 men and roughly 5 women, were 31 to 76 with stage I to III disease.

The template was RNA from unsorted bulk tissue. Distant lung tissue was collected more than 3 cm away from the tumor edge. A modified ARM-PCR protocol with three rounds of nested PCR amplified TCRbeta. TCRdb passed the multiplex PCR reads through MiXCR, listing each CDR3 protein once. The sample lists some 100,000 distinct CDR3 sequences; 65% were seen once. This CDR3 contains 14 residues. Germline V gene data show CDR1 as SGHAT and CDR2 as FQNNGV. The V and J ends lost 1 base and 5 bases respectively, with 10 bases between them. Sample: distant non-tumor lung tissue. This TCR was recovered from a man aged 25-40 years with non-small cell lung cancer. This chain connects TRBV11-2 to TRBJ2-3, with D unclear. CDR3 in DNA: TGTGCCAGCAGCTTAGGCGGCTCCGGAGATACGCAGTATTTT. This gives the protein CASSLGGSGDTQYF.